This T cell receptor (beta chain) was profiled in a study of cytomegalovirus exposure and HLA in healthy donors. The V gene's germline CDR1 is MDHEN and CDR2 SYDVKM. V was clipped by 4 bases and J by 0 bases, with 13 bases between them. This CDR3 is 16 amino acids long. A few counts support this clone. 13 Jbeta primers and 60 Vbeta primers were used for the PCR. TCRdb's copy holds only in-frame clones and misses some; the assay was immunoSEQ multiplex PCR. The data hold some 170,000 clones, with about 80% observed a single time. The source material was PBMCs. This chain uses TRBV28 with TRBJ1-5; no clear D. This TCR was sampled from a middle-aged woman in good health and CMV-seronegative. The DNA of the CDR3 is TGTGCCAGCAGTTCGTCGGCGGGATTTAGCAATCAGCCCCAGCATTTT. It is translated as CASSSSAGFSNQPQHF.